The 8 T cell receptor beta chains in this list originate from one sample, sequenced in a study of blood T cell repertoires in COVID-19. The method was immunoSEQ multiplex PCR; TCRdb's version includes in-frame clones alone and lacks a portion of them. The data contain some 290,000 clones, 90% of them singletons. The material sequenced was PBMCs or T cells enriched from blood (not recorded which). The source of these receptors is a woman aged 25 to 45 who had been exposed to COVID-19.

This chain uses TRBV18 with TRBJ1-5; D might be TRBD1 (5 bases). The CDR3 has 14 residues. Germline CDR1 and CDR2: KGHSH and LQKENI. Trimming took 5 bases from V and 1 from J, leaving 9 bases between them. CDR3: CASSGAGSNQPQHF. Here the CDR3 DNA reads TGTGCCAGCTCAGGGGCAGGGAGCAATCAGCCCCAGCATTTT.

This chain uses TRBV6-5 with TRBJ1-2; D is ambiguous. Germline CDR1 and CDR2: MNHEY and SVGAGI. The ends were cut back, 5 bases at V and 8 bases at J, with 12 bases in the middle. This CDR3 has 12 amino acids. CDR3 amino acids: CASSPSPGGYTF. In DNA, the CDR3 is TGTGCCAGCAGTCCTTCCCCGGGAGGCTACACCTTC.

The V gene is TRBV6-4, the J gene TRBJ2-3, with 8 bases fitting TRBD2. The CDR3 runs to 14 residues. V gave up 11 bases and J gave up 5 bases; unmatched junction bases: 12. Germline lookup yields CDR1 MRHNA and CDR2 SNTAGT. The CDR3 sequence is CAPRTSGGKDTQYF. The CDR3 coding sequence is TGTGCCCCAAGGACAAGCGGGGGAAAAGATACGCAGTATTTT.

This chain links TRBV23-1 with TRBJ1-2, with D maybe TRBD1 (5 bases). TRBV23-1 is noted as an ORF with a role that remains uncertain. This CDR3 region has 15 residues. The ends were cut back, 10 bases at V and 1 base at J, with 19 bases in the middle. For the CDR3, the DNA is TGCGCCAACTCGAGCGGGGCTGCTTATAACTATGGCTACACCTTC. This translates into CANSSGAAYNYGYTF.

V usage is TRBV7-9 and J usage is TRBJ2-7; D unclear. V gave up 4 bases and J gave up 2 bases, with 9 bases separating them. The CDR3 length is 13 residues. CDR1 and CDR2 (germline): SEHNR, FQNEAQ (reference sequence). The CDR3 region is CASSSYYPYEQYF. The CDR3 DNA is TGTGCCAGCAGCTCGTACTACCCCTACGAGCAGTACTTC.

V is TRBV4-1 and J is TRBJ1-2; D not resolved. This CDR3 has 16 residues. CDR1 MGHRA and CDR2 YSYEKL come from the germline V gene. V was clipped by 2 bases and J by 0 bases, with 13 bases between them. CDR3: CASSQSGGGSNYGYTF. The CDR3 DNA follows: TGCGCCAGCAGCCAATCCGGCGGCGGCTCTAACTATGGCTACACCTTC.

The rearrangement links TRBV3-1 (or the pseudogene TRBV3-2) to TRBJ1-2; 9 bases line up with TRBD1. CDR3 size: 14 residues. Germline CDR1 and CDR2: LGHDT and YNNKEL (reference sequence). Trimming removed 4 bases from V and 4 bases from J; junction bases left unmatched: 4. CDR3 DNA: TGTGCCAGCAGCCGGGGACAGGGAGGCTATGGCTACACCTTC. Translated: CASSRGQGGYGYTF.

The J gene is TRBJ2-3, the V gene TRBV4-1; 8 bases map to TRBD2. After removal of 8 bases from V and 2 bases from J, the junction contained 9 bases not matched to a gene. Germline V lookup: CDR1 MGHRA, CDR2 YSYEKL. The CDR3 has 15 residues. The CDR3 DNA sequence: TGCGCCAGCCAAGCTACTAGCGGCCTCACAGATACGCAGTATTTT. Protein: CASQATSGLTDTQYF.